The 19 T cell receptor beta chains listed next were all sequenced from one sample in a study of metastatic and nonmetastatic thyroid tumors. Thyroid surgery was preceded by no treatment in any patient. TCRdb redid the clone calls on the PCR reads using MiXCR. The table shows roughly 15,000 clones, with about 24% occurring only once. The sample was adjacent normal tissue. The receptors originated from a female donor with papillary thyroid cancer or a benign thyroid nodule (not recorded which). Some clones in this sample may be carry-over from other donors' samples.

This clone has more than one count but fewer than ten. V and J are TRBV13 and TRBJ2-2, with 7 bases that match TRBD2. V shed 5 bases and J 5 bases; nucleotides not matched to a gene: 11. Germline V gene lookup returns CDR1 PRHDT and CDR2 FYEKMQ (reference sequence). The CDR3 is 16 residues long. CDR3 DNA sequence: TGTGCCAGCAGCCCCCGTTCAGCGGGATCGACCGGGGAGCTGTTTTTT. Translation gives CASSPRSAGSTGELFF.

This clone occurred many times. The chain carries TRBV3-1 and TRBJ2-7; D gene ambiguous. Germline V CDR1 and CDR2: LGHDT, YNNKEL (reference sequence). This CDR3 contains 14 residues. Trimming cost V 1 base and J 2 bases, with 9 bases left between them. The CDR3 nucleotides are TGTGCCAGCAGCCAAGGCTCCTTGGCCTACGAGCAGTACTTC. This sequence encodes CASSQGSLAYEQYF.

This clone was observed many times. The rearrangement links TRBV5-1 to TRBJ2-5, with 10 bases lining up with TRBD2. This CDR3 region has 17 residues. Germline CDR1 reads SGHRS; CDR2 reads YFSETQ. Germline trimming cut 4 bases from V and 5 bases from J; bases unmatched to any gene: 14. The CDR3: CASSLSILAGEGETQYF. The CDR3 DNA is TGCGCCAGCAGCCTATCCATTCTAGCGGGAGAAGGGGAGACCCAGTACTTC.

This clone is medium-sized within its sample. This chain links TRBV5-1 with TRBJ2-1; 8 bases are shared with TRBD1. Trimming removed 2 bases from V and 4 bases from J; junction bases left unmatched: 5. The CDR3 spans 15 residues. Germline lookup yields CDR1 SGHRS and CDR2 YFSETQ. CDR3 region: CASSFEGQGYNEQFF. The CDR3 DNA reads as TGCGCCAGCAGCTTCGAAGGACAGGGATACAATGAGCAGTTCTTC.

In DNA form, the CDR3 reads TGTGCCAGCAGCTCCCAACCGGGGTGTTCCTACGAGCAGTACTTC. It is translated as CASSSQPGCSYEQYF. J is TRBJ2-7 and V is TRBV11-2, with D perhaps matching TRBD2 (5 bases). The CDR3 extends over 15 amino acids. Germline values: CDR1 SGHAT, CDR2 FQNNGV. Deletions cut 4 bases from V and 1 base from J, with 14 bases between.

This clone was observed a few times. Possible read error: a much larger clone is one base away. V usage is TRBV5-6 and J usage is TRBJ1-4; no clear D gene. The germline V gene encodes CDR1 SGHDT and CDR2 YYEEEE. This CDR3 has 13 amino acids. For the CDR3, the DNA is TGTGACAGCAGCATGCGATCTAATGAAAAACTGTTTTTT. Its translation: CDSSMRSNEKLFF.

This clone showed up just a few times. The chain couples TRBV19 to TRBJ2-3; 7 bases match TRBD1. This CDR3 is built from 15 residues. CDR1 is LNHDA and CDR2 is SQIVND in the germline V gene (reference sequence). V was clipped by 4 bases and J by 2 bases; unmatched bases: 6. CDR3 sequence reads: CASSTPGQITDTQYF. CDR3 coding DNA: TGTGCCAGTAGTACCCCGGGACAGATCACAGATACGCAGTATTTT.

By share of the sample, this clone is medium-sized. This chain uses TRBV6-4 with TRBJ2-7, with TRBD2 matching over 12 bases. Germline loops: CDR1 MRHNA, CDR2 SNTAGT. V lost 0 bases to trimming and J lost 2 bases; unmatched junction nucleotides: 8. The CDR3 spans 18 residues. This CDR3 reads CASSDSRCLAGGPYEQYF. The CDR3 DNA reads as TGTGCCAGCAGTGACTCGAGATGTCTAGCGGGAGGGCCCTACGAGCAGTACTTC.

A remark on this clone: Given a much more abundant clone one base away, this may be a read error. CDR3 bases: TGTGCCAGCAGCTGTACACTAGCGGGAGGCTACAATGAGCAGTTCTTC. It codes for CASSCTLAGGYNEQFF. V usage is TRBV9 and J usage is TRBJ2-1; TRBD2 matches 12 bases. The CDR3 totals 16 residues. The V gene end was trimmed by 4 bases and the J gene end by 3 bases; junction bases not matched to a gene: 5. Germline values: CDR1 SGDLS, CDR2 YYNGEE. Variable domain in full (rest from reference TRBV9 and TRBJ2-1): DSGVTQTPKHLITATGQRVTLRCSPRSGDLSVYWYQQSLDQGLQFLIQYYNGEERAKGNILERFSAQQFPDLHSELNLSSLELGDSALYFCASSCTLAGGYNEQFFGPGTRLTVL.

The V gene is TRBV3-1, the J gene TRBJ2-7; 12 bases are a match to TRBD2. V shed 4 bases and J 7 bases; nucleotides not matched to a gene: 5. CDR1 and CDR2 (germline): LGHDT, YNNKEL (reference sequence). The CDR3 sequence is 14 residues long. CDR3 nucleotides: TGTGCCAGCAGCCCGGGACTAGCGGGCAGTGAGCAGTACTTC. Its protein is CASSPGLAGSEQYF.

This clone counts as medium-sized (0.01 to 0.1%). The chain employs TRBV6-1 and TRBJ1-6, with TRBD1 matching over 11 bases. Germline CDR1 MNHNS, CDR2 SASEGT. V dropped 9 bases and J dropped 4; count of bases not matched to a gene: 2. The CDR3 totals 14 residues. CDR3 amino acids: CARGQGVYNSPLHF. CDR3 bases: TGTGCCAGGGGACAGGGGGTTTATAATTCACCCCTCCACTTT.

This clone is medium-sized. V gene TRBV20-1 combines with J gene TRBJ2-1; no clear D. CDR1 is DFQATT, CDR2 SNEGSKA, per germline (reference sequence). Trimming stripped 4 bases from V and 12 bases from J, with 19 bases between. This CDR3 has 13 residues. The CDR3 loop reads CSATGPSGMRQFF. As DNA, the CDR3 is TGCAGTGCTACTGGACCTAGTGGAATGCGGCAGTTCTTC.

The chain links TRBV12-3 or TRBV12-4 to TRBJ2-5; weak D call: TRBD1 (6 bases). CDR3 length equals 15 residues. Trimming took 10 bases from V and 5 from J, leaving 23 bases between them. The CDR3 coding sequence is TGTGCCATCATCCTCTCCGACAGGTCCAGGGAGACCCAGTACTTC. Translation gives CAIILSDRSRETQYF.

This clone occurred many times. The chain joins TRBV7-9 to TRBJ2-7; 7 nucleotides match TRBD1. This CDR3 has 15 residues. J gave up 7 bases and V 1 base, and 10 bases lay outside the gene matches. The germline V gene encodes CDR1 SEHNR and CDR2 FQNEAQ (reference sequence). CDR3 region: CASSLEGAPGWEQYF. The CDR3 nucleotides read TGTGCCAGCAGCTTAGAGGGGGCCCCCGGATGGGAGCAGTACTTC.

The rearrangement joins TRBV6-1 to TRBJ1-2, with D possibly being TRBD1 (5 bases). Per the germline V gene, CDR1 is MNHNS and CDR2 is SASEGT. The CDR3 runs to 11 residues. Written as DNA, the CDR3 is TGTGCTGAAGGGACCTTCGAGGGCTACACCTTC. Its protein product is CAEGTFEGYTF.

With respect to this clone: In the same sample, other DNA sequences code for this CDR3. The V gene is TRBV5-1, the J gene TRBJ2-5; D is perhaps TRBD1 (5 bases). Germline V gene lookup returns CDR1 SGHRS and CDR2 YFSETQ. The CDR3 has 14 amino acids. Trimming left V 8 bases short and J 5 bases short, with 19 bases between. CDR3: CASRSQGSWETQYF. The CDR3 DNA sequence: TGCGCCAGTAGGTCTCAGGGATCGTGGGAGACCCAGTACTTC.

In its sample, this clone was seen a few times. This may arise from a read error, as a much more abundant clone is one base away. The rearrangement joins TRBV12-3 or TRBV12-4 to TRBJ1-2, with D unclear. Trimming took 4 bases from V and 3 from J, leaving 12 bases between them. The CDR3 runs to 14 residues. The CDR3 DNA sequence: TGTGCCAGCAGTTACGTACAGCCTGACTATGGCTACACCTTC. It codes for CASSYVQPDYGYTF.

The sample holds a few counts of this clone. A read error may explain this, as a much larger clone is one base away. This sequence joins TRBV9 and TRBJ1-2; no reliable D call. V was clipped by 4 bases and J by 7 bases, with 11 bases between them. The CDR3 totals 12 residues. Germline values: CDR1 SGDLS, CDR2 YYNGEE. Here the CDR3 reads CASSQEDCGYTF. The CDR3 DNA is TGTGCCAGCAGCCAAGAGGACTGTGGCTACACCTTC.

This clone is labeled medium-sized. V usage is TRBV6-1 and J usage is TRBJ2-1; 9 bases are a match to TRBD2. This CDR3 has 16 amino acids. V shed 3 bases and J 1 base; nucleotides not matched to a gene: 4. Germline V gene sequence: CDR1 MNHNS, CDR2 SASEGT. DNA for the CDR3: TGTGCCAGCAGTGAGCCGCGGGGGGGATCCTACAATGAGCAGTTCTTC. Residues: CASSEPRGGSYNEQFF.